These 27 T cell receptor beta chains came from one sample sequenced in a study of Ad26.COV2.S vaccination and SARS-CoV-2 variants. Using immunoSEQ multiplex PCR, the repertoire was profiled, and TCRdb retains in-frame clones only, with some absent. The table shows approximately 350,000 clones, with around 87% occurring only once. Treatment: roughly 19 received Ad26.COV2.S at low or high dose, single or two shots; about five received placebo; per-sample allocation not given. Specimen acquisition occurred on day 63 following the initial vaccine or placebo injection. Material: peripheral blood, obtained in a trial of Ad26.COV2.S vaccine versus placebo. All receptors come from a person between 18 and 65 years old who received the Ad26.COV2.S COVID-19 vaccine or a placebo.

The J gene is TRBJ2-5, the V gene TRBV3-1 (or the pseudogene TRBV3-2); D is ambiguous. The V gene's germline CDR1 is LGHDT and CDR2 YNNKEL (reference sequence). The CDR3 contains 15 residues. V was clipped by 0 bases and J by 0 bases, with 8 bases between them. CDR3 sequence reads: CASSQEGADQETQYF. CDR3 nucleotides: TGTGCCAGCAGCCAAGAAGGAGCCGACCAAGAGACCCAGTACTTC.

In its sample, this clone was seen once. V usage is TRBV18 and J usage is TRBJ2-5; TRBD1 agrees at 7 bases. CDR1 is KGHSH and CDR2 is LQKENI in the germline V gene. The CDR3 extends over 14 amino acids. The J segment lost 5 bases and the V segment lost 3 bases, leaving 6 bases of the junction unmatched. The CDR3 is CASSPGTVRETQYF. The CDR3 DNA reads as TGTGCCAGCTCACCTGGGACAGTCCGGGAGACCCAGTACTTC.

This clone was seen only a few times. The V gene is TRBV7-2, the J gene TRBJ2-2, with 7 bases identical to TRBD2. The V gene's germline CDR1 is SGHTA and CDR2 FQGNSA. CDR3 length equals 17 residues. Trimming removed 5 bases from V and 5 bases from J; junction bases left unmatched: 14. The CDR3 DNA follows: TGTGCCAGCAGCCGCCTGAGGGGCGGGGGTGGGACCGGGGAGCTGTTTTTT. Protein: CASSRLRGGGGTGELFF.

This chain joins TRBV3-1 (or the pseudogene TRBV3-2) and TRBJ1-2; 7 bases match TRBD1. Germline loops: CDR1 LGHDT, CDR2 YNNKEL (reference sequence). V lost 4 bases and J lost 0; bases outside the gene matches: 14. This CDR3 has 18 amino acids. In DNA, the CDR3 is TGTGCCAGCAGCCCCCTTCGGGAACAGGGGATAACTAACTATGGCTACACCTTC. As protein: CASSPLREQGITNYGYTF.

The CDR3 loop is CASSVLAGGPNEQFF. The CDR3 DNA is TGTGCCAGTAGCGTCCTAGCGGGGGGACCCAATGAGCAGTTCTTC. V is TRBV19 and J is TRBJ2-1; 11 nucleotides agree with TRBD2. The V and J ends lost 6 bases and 6 bases, in that order; junction bases with no gene match: 7. The length of the CDR3 is 15 residues. Per the germline V gene, CDR1 is LNHDA and CDR2 is SQIVND (reference sequence). Together with reference TRBV19 and TRBJ2-1, the CDR3 gives the full variable domain: DGGITQSPKYLFRKEGQNVTLSCEQNLNHDAMYWYRQDPGQGLRLIYYSQIVNDFQKGDIAEGYSVSREKKESFPLTVTSAQKNPTAFYLCASSVLAGGPNEQFFGPGTRLTVL.

The chain uses TRBV7-2 and TRBJ1-5; 9 bases map to TRBD1. CDR3 length: 16 residues. CDR1 is SGHTA, CDR2 FQGNSA, per germline. J was trimmed by 2 bases and V by 6 bases; bases with no gene match: 8. In nucleotides, the CDR3 is TGTGCCAGCAGTCTTACAGGGGGCTTGGGCAATCAGCCCCAGCATTTT. Translation gives CASSLTGGLGNQPQHF.

The chain joins TRBV5-1 to TRBJ2-5; 7 nucleotides align to TRBD2. This CDR3 is 16 amino acids long. Germline V gene data show CDR1 as SGHRS and CDR2 as YFSETQ. Trimming removed 0 bases from V and 5 bases from J; junction bases left unmatched: 10. CDR3 in DNA: TGCGCCAGCAGCTTGGAGCCAGGGAGGGGAAGGGAGACCCAGTACTTC. Its protein is CASSLEPGRGRETQYF.

CDR3 residues: CASLGGGKLFF. The CDR3 DNA reads TGTGCCAGCCTAGGGGGGGGAAAACTGTTTTTT. This chain joins TRBV12-3 or TRBV12-4 and TRBJ1-4; a possible D gene is TRBD1 (6 bases). With 8 bases removed from V and 10 bases from J, the gap between germline ends came to 11 bases. CDR3 length: 11 residues.

In this sample, this clone turned up once. The chain recombines TRBV2 with TRBJ2-7; possible D gene TRBD1, 6 bases. Between the trimmed V and J ends, which lost 6 bases and 3 bases, there was a span of 12 bases. Per the germline V gene, CDR1 is SNHLY and CDR2 is FYNNEI. There are 13 residues in the CDR3. The CDR3 is CASSKDRLYEQYF. Written as DNA, the CDR3 is TGTGCCAGCAGCAAGGACAGACTCTACGAGCAGTACTTC.

The chain uses TRBV7-2 and TRBJ1-2; TRBD1 might be the D (6 bases). The length of the CDR3 is 15 residues. V shed 1 base and J shed 7 bases, with 16 bases lying between them. Germline loops: CDR1 SGHTA, CDR2 FQGNSA. Here the CDR3 DNA reads TGTGCCAGCAGCTTAGGTAACAGGGAAGATTTTGGCTACACCTTC. This gives the protein CASSLGNREDFGYTF.

CDR3 nucleotide sequence: TGTGCCAGCAGCCCCCCCCCGGGTTACACTGAAGCTTTCTTT. Protein: CASSPPPGYTEAFF. The J gene is TRBJ1-1, the V gene TRBV7-9, with D uncertain. Germline values: CDR1 SEHNR, CDR2 FQNEAQ (reference sequence). The length of the CDR3 is 14 residues. Trimming left V 5 bases short and J 3 bases short, with 13 bases between. Drawing the rest from reference TRBV7-9 and TRBJ1-1, the complete variable domain is DTGVSQNPRHKITKRGQNVTFRCDPISEHNRLYWYRQTLGQGPEFLTYFQNEAQLEKSRLLSDRFSAERPKGSFSTLEIQRTEQGDSAMYLCASSPPPGYTEAFFGQGTRLTVV.

In this sample, this clone turned up once. V usage is TRBV7-2 and J usage is TRBJ1-4; D may be TRBD1 (6 bases). Per germline, CDR1 SGHTA and CDR2 FQGNSA. Trimming took off 5 bases at V and 0 bases at J, with 10 bases between the two ends. The CDR3 loop spans 15 amino acids. This CDR3 is CASSRGGTTNEKLFF. In DNA, the CDR3 is TGTGCCAGCAGCAGGGGGGGGACAACTAATGAAAAACTGTTTTTT.

The DNA of the CDR3 is TGTGCCAGTAACTTGGGGACTAGCCTTAACAATGAGCAGTTCTTC. Protein sequence: CASNLGTSLNNEQFF. The J gene is TRBJ2-1, the V gene TRBV4-2; 9 nucleotides align to TRBD2. J gave up 5 bases and V 9 bases, and 11 bases lay outside the gene matches. The CDR3 contains 15 residues. CDR1 is LGHNA and CDR2 is YNFKEQ in the germline V gene.

This clone was observed a single time. V gene TRBV12-5 combines with J gene TRBJ1-1, with D hard to call. Germline CDR1 LGHNT, CDR2 FRNRAP. CDR3 length: 13 amino acids. V was shortened by 2 bases and J by 4 bases, with 8 bases between the two germline ends. The CDR3 loop reads CASGLSAATEAFF. In nucleotides, the CDR3 is TGTGCTAGTGGTTTGTCCGCCGCCACTGAAGCTTTCTTT.

The V and J genes are TRBV19 and TRBJ1-1; TRBD1 aligns across 8 bases. With 4 bases clipped from V and 10 bases from J, the junction kept 5 bases outside the gene matches. Germline CDR1 and CDR2: LNHDA and SQIVND (reference sequence). The CDR3 extends over 12 amino acids. In DNA form, the CDR3 reads TGTGCCAGTAGTAACAGGGGGTCGGGAGCTTTCTTT. Amino acids: CASSNRGSGAFF. The variable domain in full, completed from reference TRBV19 and TRBJ1-1, reads DGGITQSPKYLFRKEGQNVTLSCEQNLNHDAMYWYRQDPGQGLRLIYYSQIVNDFQKGDIAEGYSVSREKKESFPLTVTSAQKNPTAFYLCASSNRGSGAFFGQGTRLTVV.

The chain is built from TRBV15 and TRBJ1-2; D unclear. This CDR3 has 13 residues. Trimming cost V 1 base and J 4 bases, with 7 bases left between them. Looked up from germline, CDR1 is LNHNV and CDR2 is YYDKDF (reference sequence). The CDR3 DNA reads TGTGCCACCAGCAGAGTCCCGGGCTATGGCTACACCTTC. It is translated as CATSRVPGYGYTF.

The sample holds one count of this clone. J is TRBJ1-2 and V is TRBV6-1; D is undetermined. V lost 3 bases to trimming and J lost 7 bases, with 12 bases between them. Germline V lookup: CDR1 MNHNS, CDR2 SASEGT. The CDR3 sequence is 13 residues long. The CDR3 protein is CASSDTGVSGYTF. Written as DNA, the CDR3 is TGTGCCAGCAGTGATACCGGGGTTAGTGGCTACACCTTC.

This clone occurred once. The rearrangement uses TRBV5-4 and TRBJ1-6; 7 bases are a match to TRBD1. Per germline, CDR1 SGHNT and CDR2 YYREEE (reference sequence). CDR3 size: 16 residues. V shed 4 bases and J 9 bases; nucleotides not matched to a gene: 13. The CDR3 bases are TGTGCCAGCAGCATGATACAGGGGATGGGAGGTTCACCCCTCCACTTT. Residues: CASSMIQGMGGSPLHF. The variable domain in full, with the rest retrieved from reference TRBV5-4 and TRBJ1-6, is ETGVTQSPTHLIKTRGQQVTLRCSSQSGHNTVSWYQQALGQGPQFIFQYYREEENGRGNFPPRFSGLQFPNYSSELNVNALELDDSALYLCASSMIQGMGGSPLHFGNGTRLTVT.

The genes are TRBV7-9 and TRBJ1-5; 7 nucleotides match TRBD1. Germline-derived CDR1 and CDR2 are SEHNR and FQNEAQ (reference sequence). CDR3 length: 13 residues. With 10 bases clipped from V and 6 bases from J, the junction kept 9 bases outside the gene matches. The CDR3 nucleotides are TGTGCCAACCTGGACAGGTCGGGTCAGCCCCAGCATTTT. Its protein product is CANLDRSGQPQHF.

V usage is TRBV21-1 and J usage is TRBJ2-7; TRBD1, the table's D call, lacks a check against the DNA. TRBV21-1 is noted as a pseudogene. This CDR3 has 14 amino acids. CDR3 bases: TGTGCCACCAGGGGGCCAGGTTTCCTCTACGAGCAGTACTTC. It yields the protein CATRGPGFLYEQYF.

V and J are TRBV19 and TRBJ1-4; the match to TRBD1 covers 7 bases. CDR3 size: 16 residues. Trimming took 6 bases from V and 4 from J; bases not matched to a gene: 11. Germline CDR1 LNHDA, CDR2 SQIVND (reference sequence). CDR3 DNA: TGTGCCAGTAGCCTAACCGGGACAGCATTTAATGAAAAACTGTTTTTT. It is translated as CASSLTGTAFNEKLFF.

This chain connects TRBV28 to TRBJ1-2; D not certain. The CDR3 has 16 residues. Germline V CDR1 and CDR2: MDHEN, SYDVKM. Trimming took 6 bases from V and 6 from J, leaving 23 bases between them. The CDR3 sequence is CASSVPSGTSLNGYTF. The CDR3 DNA reads as TGTGCCAGCAGCGTCCCGAGCGGCACCTCCCTCAATGGCTACACCTTC.

The rearrangement joins TRBV9 to TRBJ1-3, with 8 bases fitting TRBD1. The trim removed 7 bases at V and 2 bases at J, leaving 8 bases unmatched. CDR1 SGDLS and CDR2 YYNGEE come from the germline V gene. CDR3 length equals 15 residues. CDR3 nucleotide sequence: TGTGCCAGCTCAGGGGGCGCTAATCCTGGAAACACCATATATTTT. It encodes CASSGGANPGNTIYF. Full variable domain (outside the CDR3, taken from reference TRBV9 and TRBJ1-3): DSGVTQTPKHLITATGQRVTLRCSPRSGDLSVYWYQQSLDQGLQFLIQYYNGEERAKGNILERFSAQQFPDLHSELNLSSLELGDSALYFCASSGGANPGNTIYFGEGSWLTVV.

The gene calls are TRBV7-3 and TRBJ1-2; 11 bases line up with TRBD1. CDR3 size: 14 residues. The ends lost 4 bases at V and 5 bases at J; junction bases unmatched: 3. Germline V CDR1 and CDR2: SGHTA, FQGTGA. The DNA of the CDR3 is TGTGCCAGCAGCTCCGGACAGGGGGCTTATGGCTACACCTTC. Protein product: CASSSGQGAYGYTF. The full variable domain, with the rest looked up from reference TRBV7-3 and TRBJ1-2, is GAGVSQTPSNKVTEKGKYVELRCDPISGHTALYWYRQSLGQGPEFLIYFQGTGAADDSGLPNDRFFAVRPEGSVSTLKIQRTERGDSAVYLCASSSGQGAYGYTFGSGTRLTVV.

J is TRBJ2-1 and V is TRBV20-1, with 8 bases that match TRBD1. The CDR3 loop spans 14 amino acids. With 3 bases clipped from V and 4 bases from J, the junction kept 5 bases outside the gene matches. Per germline, CDR1 DFQATT and CDR2 SNEGSKA (reference sequence). The CDR3 spells CSASQGASYNEQFF. CDR3 coding DNA: TGCAGTGCTAGTCAGGGGGCAAGTTACAATGAGCAGTTCTTC.

The genes are TRBV2 and TRBJ1-6; D is possibly TRBD1 (6 bases). V was clipped by 6 bases and J by 9 bases, with 15 bases between them. This CDR3 contains 14 residues. Germline CDR1 SNHLY, CDR2 FYNNEI. The CDR3, as DNA: TGTGCCAGCAGGCCCGGGACATTAAGTTCACCCCTCCACTTT. Its translation: CASRPGTLSSPLHF.

CDR3 DNA sequence: TGTGCCAGCAGCGTAGGGACAGGGATCACCGGGGAGCTGTTTTTT. Residues: CASSVGTGITGELFF. This chain uses TRBV9 with TRBJ2-2, with 8 bases that match TRBD1. Trimming removed 0 bases from V and 4 bases from J; junction bases left unmatched: 2. The CDR3 sequence is 15 residues long. Germline assignment: CDR1 SGDLS and CDR2 YYNGEE.